This T cell receptor (beta chain) was documented in a study of cytomegalovirus exposure and HLA in healthy donors. This CDR3 comprises 13 residues. Trimming left V 4 bases short and J 2 bases short, with 11 bases between. Germline V gene sequence: CDR1 SQVTM, CDR2 ANQGSEA. PCR involved 60 Vbeta and 13 Jbeta primers. Some clones are missing from TCRdb's copy, which holds only in-frame ones; the method was immunoSEQ multiplex PCR. Altogether more than 80,000 clones are present, approximately 72% being singletons, with the ten largest covering under 3%. Notes on the study in general: It was in a later analysis that TCR association rates were seen to vary by HLA locus, highest for DRB1 and lowest for HLA-C. Productive status was seen about 90% or about 30% of the time for most TCR beta V segments in an earlier analysis. Roughly uniform sequencing depth across donors was assumed, possibly incorrectly. Published work reported that the classifier diagnosed cytomegalovirus status with high specificity and sensitivity.

This clone occurred a few times. What it recognizes is unknown. The chain recombines TRBV29-1 with TRBJ1-2; D might be TRBD1 (5 bases). The sequencing input was PBMCs. The sequence was collected from a female donor in good health and CMV-seropositive. CDR3 amino acids: CSVGRGENYGYTF. The DNA of the CDR3 is TGCAGCGTTGGGAGGGGAGAGAACTATGGCTACACCTTC.